These T cell receptor beta chains were read from a single sample in a study of blood T cells in healthy people across ages. One entry per CDR3 protein results from TCRdb running MiXCR on the 5' RACE reads. Of roughly 570,000 distinct CDR3 sequences in the sample, roughly 28% were seen once. Sample: blood. These receptors were taken from a woman between 65 and 79 years old in good health. The CDR3 runs from the conserved cysteine through the conserved F or W. The order of the fields is clone size, J gene, D gene, V gene, CDR3 length, CDR3 DNA, CDR3 protein. A D gene is named only where the DNA matches it firmly. Not all rows give a size; the values are once, few, many and, for expanded clones, a class.

>NA|TRBJ2-7|NA|TRBV7-2|16
TGTGCCAGCAGCTTAGAGGGCCGCGGGGGCGGATACGAGCAGTACTTC
CASSLEGRGGGYEQYF
>few|TRBJ1-6|NA|TRBV20-1|15
TGCAGTGCTAGGGGGGAGAGCTCCTATAATTCACCCCTCCACTTT
CSARGESSYNSPLHF
>many|TRBJ2-7|NA|TRBV27|13
TGTGCCAGCAGCACCCCGGAAGGGAGCGAGCAGTACTTC
CASSTPEGSEQYF
>NA|TRBJ1-5|TRBD1|TRBV7-2|16
TGTGCCAGCAGCGCCAGGGGGGAAATAGGCAATCAGCCCCAGCATTTT
CASSARGEIGNQPQHF
>NA|TRBJ1-2|TRBD1|TRBV7-9|14
TGTGCCAGCAGCACGGGACAGGGCGGCTATGGCTACACCTTC
CASSTGQGGYGYTF
>NA|TRBJ1-2|NA|TRBV29-1|10
TGCAGCGCCCCGTGGGGTTACCCCGCCTTC
CSAPWGYPAF
>NA|TRBJ1-1|NA|TRBV7-2|18
TGTGCCAGCAGCTCCTCGGGGGTCGGGAAATTAGGAAACACTGAAGCTTTCTTT
CASSSSGVGKLGNTEAFF
>NA|TRBJ2-3|NA|TRBV12-3/TRBV12-4|13
TGTGCCATCGGATTCGCTGGCACAGATACGCAGTATTTT
CAIGFAGTDTQYF
>few|TRBJ1-1|TRBD1|TRBV5-1|14
TGCGCCAGCAGCTTGTGGACAGGGAACACTGAAGCTTTCTTT
CASSLWTGNTEAFF
>NA|TRBJ2-1|TRBD1|TRBV18|15
TGTGCCAGCTCAACCACAGGGGGCTCCTACAATGAGCAGTTCTTC
CASSTTGGSYNEQFF
>NA|TRBJ2-1|TRBD2|TRBV11-3|14
TGTGCCAGCAGCTCCGGGACTAGCCGCAATGAGCAGTTCTTC
CASSSGTSRNEQFF